This entry features one T cell receptor beta chain sequence. The CDR3 contains 15 residues. Germline V gene data show CDR1 as SGHRS and CDR2 as YFSETQ. Trimming took off 2 bases at V and 0 bases at J, with 10 bases between the two ends. This sample was included in a study of shared clonotypes between healthy human individuals. The material for each subset, its genomic DNA, was split evenly across several immunoSEQ plates. Sequenced by immunoSEQ multiplex PCR; TCRdb stores in-frame clones only, minus some. This table holds 300,000 to 350,000 clones, 73% found once. The J gene is TRBJ2-3, the V gene TRBV5-1; possible D gene TRBD2, 5 bases. This TCR was recovered from a man aged 30 to 45 in good health. Material for sequencing was memory CD4+ T cells sorted from blood. Subset reported: CD45RA-negative fraction. The CDR3 here is CASSFGGPSTDTQYF. The CDR3 region has the DNA TGCGCCAGCAGCTTTGGCGGGCCAAGCACAGATACGCAGTATTTT.